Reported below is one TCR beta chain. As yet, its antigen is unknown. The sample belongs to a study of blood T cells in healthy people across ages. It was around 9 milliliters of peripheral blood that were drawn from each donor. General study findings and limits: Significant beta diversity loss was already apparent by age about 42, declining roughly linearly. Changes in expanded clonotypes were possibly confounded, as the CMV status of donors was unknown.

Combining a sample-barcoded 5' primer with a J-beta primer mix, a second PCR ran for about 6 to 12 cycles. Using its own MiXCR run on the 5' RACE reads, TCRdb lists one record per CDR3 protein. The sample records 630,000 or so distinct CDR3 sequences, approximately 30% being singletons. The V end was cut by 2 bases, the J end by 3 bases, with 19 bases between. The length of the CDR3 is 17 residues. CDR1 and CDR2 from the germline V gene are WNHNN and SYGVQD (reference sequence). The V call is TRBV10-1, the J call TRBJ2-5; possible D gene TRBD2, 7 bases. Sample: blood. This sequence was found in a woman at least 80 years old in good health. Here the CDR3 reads CASSEPTRGGYKETQYF. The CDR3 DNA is TGCGCCAGCAGTGAGCCGACGAGGGGGGGTTACAAAGAGACCCAGTACTTC.